In this sample, the clone carrying this T cell receptor (beta chain) turned up a few times. The sample originates from a study of cytomegalovirus exposure and HLA in healthy donors. From germline, CDR1 is SGHNT and CDR2 YYREEE (reference sequence). The V gene lost 0 bases and the J gene lost 9 bases, with 10 bases spanning the gap. This CDR3 contains 13 residues. With 60 Vbeta and 13 Jbeta primers, the PCR was carried out. The data were produced by immunoSEQ multiplex PCR, yet TCRdb's version contains in-frame clones alone and is incomplete. The table shows under 100,000 clones, with around three quarters occurring only once.

Sequenced input: PBMCs. The rearrangement joins TRBV5-4 to TRBJ1-5, with D maybe TRBD1 (5 bases). This sequence originates from a human donor in good health. The CDR3 bases are TGTGCCAGCAGCTTGGCCCCAGGGTGGCCCCAGCATTTT. This encodes CASSLAPGWPQHF.